These 9 T cell receptor beta chains came from one sample sequenced in a study of T cells in localized non-small cell lung cancer. Assay used: immunoSEQ multiplex PCR; TCRdb lists only in-frame clones, some missing. Of some 15,000 clones in the sample, more than 70% were seen once. Sequenced material: peripheral blood, taken before any cancer treatment. The receptors here all came from a female donor of 60 years or more with stage I squamous cell lung carcinoma.

J is TRBJ2-7 and V is TRBV6-5, with 10 bases aligning to TRBD1. This CDR3 has 16 residues. Germline V gene data show CDR1 as MNHEY and CDR2 as SVGAGI. V lost 1 base and J lost 1; bases outside the gene matches: 4. The CDR3, as DNA: TGTGCCAGCAGTTACTTTGGGGACAGGGGATCCTACGAGCAGTACTTC. Amino acid sequence: CASSYFGDRGSYEQYF.

This clone was picked up a small number of times. The chain is built from TRBV4-2 and TRBJ2-1, with D maybe TRBD2 (5 bases). CDR3 length: 15 residues. The germline V and J ends were trimmed by 4 bases and 6 bases, with 16 bases remaining between them. Germline CDR1 reads LGHNA; CDR2 reads YNFKEQ. The CDR3 DNA follows: TGTGCCAGCAGCCTGGACTCGGCAACTGGCAATGAGCAGTTCTTC. Residues: CASSLDSATGNEQFF.

CDR3 nucleotides: TGTGCCAGCAGTTTGTGGGGAGGTCGGCCCCAGCATTTT. Protein: CASSLWGGRPQHF. The rearrangement links TRBV27 to TRBJ1-5; no clear D. From germline, CDR1 is MNHEY and CDR2 SMNVEV (reference sequence). The V end lost 3 bases, the J end lost 9 bases, and 12 bases lay between the germline ends. The CDR3 runs 13 residues.

The rearrangement uses TRBV6-6 and TRBJ1-2; D call uncertain. Germline CDR1 and CDR2: MNHNY and SVGAGI (reference sequence). This CDR3 spans 16 amino acids. Between the trimmed V and J ends, which lost 6 bases and 2 bases, there was a span of 19 bases. The CDR3 region has the DNA TGTGCCAGCAGGGGTCCCAGTGAAAGAATGAACTATGGCTACACCTTC. It encodes CASRGPSERMNYGYTF.

The CDR3 here is CASSPGTAFEKLFF. The CDR3, as DNA: TGTGCCAGCAGCCCCGGGACAGCATTTGAAAAACTGTTTTTT. The V gene is TRBV7-9, the J gene TRBJ1-4; TRBD1 matches 7 bases. The CDR3 has 14 amino acids. Germline assignment: CDR1 SEHNR and CDR2 FQNEAQ (reference sequence). V shed 5 bases and J 7 bases; nucleotides not matched to a gene: 7.

V gene TRBV19 combines with J gene TRBJ2-2, with no clear D. This CDR3 has 14 residues. The V end lost 7 bases, the J end lost 4 bases, and 13 bases lay between the germline ends. Germline values: CDR1 LNHDA, CDR2 SQIVND (reference sequence). In DNA, the CDR3 is TGTGCCAGTACCCTACGGGCGGCCACCGGGGAGCTGTTTTTT. It is translated as CASTLRAATGELFF.

The chain uses TRBV5-1 and TRBJ1-2; D perhaps matches TRBD1 (5 bases). Trimming pared 0 bases from V and 6 bases from J, leaving 18 bases between. CDR1 and CDR2 (germline): SGHRS, YFSETQ. The CDR3 extends over 16 amino acids. Written as DNA, the CDR3 is TGCGCCAGCAGCTTGGAATCTTCCGACAGCGAGGATGGCTACACCTTC. Its protein product is CASSLESSDSEDGYTF.

This chain connects TRBV12-5 to TRBJ1-4; D unclear. CDR3 length: 12 residues. Per the germline V gene, CDR1 is LGHNT and CDR2 is FRNRAP. Trimming took 5 bases from V and 5 from J, leaving 6 bases between them. Here the CDR3 DNA reads TGTGCTAGTGGTAATGGGAATGAAAAACTGTTTTTT. This sequence encodes CASGNGNEKLFF. The full variable domain, in which reference TRBV12-5 and TRBJ1-4 provide the parts outside the CDR3, is DARVTQTPRHKVTEMGQEVTMRCQPILGHNTVFWYRQTMMQGLELLAYFRNRAPLDDSGMPKDRFSAEMPDATLATLKIQPSEPRDSAVYFCASGNGNEKLFFGSGTQLSVL.

This clone was found once. The chain couples TRBV7-2 to TRBJ1-2; 8 bases agree with TRBD1. The ends lost 2 bases at V and 6 bases at J; junction bases unmatched: 11. Germline CDR1 is SGHTA and CDR2 is FQGNSA. This CDR3 comprises 16 residues. The CDR3 loop is CASSLRSTGTGHGYTF. CDR3 bases: TGTGCCAGCAGCTTAAGGTCGACTGGGACAGGCCATGGCTACACCTTC.